Frequency places the clone carrying this T cell receptor (beta chain) as medium-sized (0.01 to 0.1%). What it recognizes is unknown. These data come from a study of T cell clusters in autoimmune cytopenias. The germline V gene encodes CDR1 SGHNT and CDR2 YYREEE (reference sequence). The CDR3 is made up of 15 amino acids. TRB rearrangements were amplified by touch-down multiplex PCR with mixed TRB-A/B primers. TCRdb re-called the multiplex PCR reads; one entry per CDR3 protein, DNA not given. Here the sample table reports some 3,000 distinct CDR3 sequences. Roughly 38,000 genome equivalents of blood DNA were amplified for TRB. Study-level findings and limits: Comparing secondary cytopenia with chronic lymphocytic leukemia showed no cluster-lack signature, apparently masked by lymphoma repertoire. Physiological T cell clusters of healthy donors were apparently absent in primary autoimmune cytopenia patients.

These sequences were also reported in another study, on T cell repertoires in aging, cancer and after chemotherapy. That paper states: Untreated cancer patients had significantly lower blood TCR diversity than age-matched healthy donors.

The chain employs TRBV5-4 and TRBJ2-7; lacking DNA, the TRBD1 call made by TCRdb goes unchecked. The specimen sequenced was peripheral blood. The sequence came from a human donor in good health. The chain's CDR3 is CASSSGGTGGVEQYF. Variable domain in full (rest from reference TRBV5-4 and TRBJ2-7): ETGVTQSPTHLIKTRGQQVTLRCSSQSGHNTVSWYQQALGQGPQFIFQYYREEENGRGNFPPRFSGLQFPNYSSELNVNALELDDSALYLCASSSGGTGGVEQYFGPGTRLTVT.